A selection of T cell receptor beta chains follows, all from one sample in a study of cytomegalovirus exposure and HLA in healthy donors. Assay: immunoSEQ multiplex PCR; the TCRdb copy retains only in-frame clones and omits some. The data contain more than 75,000 clones, around 70% of them singletons. Source material: PBMCs. The receptors come from a woman aged 45-65 years in good health and CMV-seropositive. CDR3s include the opening cysteine and the closing phenylalanine or tryptophan. Fields, in order: J gene, D gene, V gene, CDR3 DNA, CDR3 protein. The D gene is left open where the match is weak.

>TRBJ2-3|-|TRBV5-6
TGTGCCAGCAGCGCAACAGGGTCAGATACGCAGTATTTT
CASSATGSDTQYF
>TRBJ1-4|TRBD1|TRBV5-1
TGCGCCAGCAGCTCCCAGGGACAGGATATCGAAAAACTGTTTTTT
CASSSQGQDIEKLFF
>TRBJ2-7|TRBD1|TRBV30
TGTGCCTGGGCCCGGGACAGGGGCTACGAGCAGTACTTC
CAWARDRGYEQYF
>TRBJ1-2|TRBD1|TRBV5-1
TGCGCCAGCAGCGCAGGGGGCGGCTATGGCTACACCTTC
CASSAGGGYGYTF
>TRBJ1-2|-|TRBV28
TGTGCCAGCAGTTTCCAGGACTATGGCTACACCTTC
CASSFQDYGYTF
>TRBJ2-3|-|TRBV6-4
TGTGCCAGCTCCCGTGAGGGCACAGATACGCAGTATTTT
CASSREGTDTQYF
>TRBJ2-7|TRBD1|TRBV7-6
TGTGCCAGCAGCTTAGGGACAGGGAGCGAGCAGTACTTC
CASSLGTGSEQYF
>TRBJ2-7|-|TRBV11-2
TGTGCCAGCAGCCAGAGAGGGAAGGACGAGCAGTACTTC
CASSQRGKDEQYF
>TRBJ2-1|TRBD1|TRBV9
TGTGCCAGCAGCGTTCGGACAGGGGTCCTGAATGAGCAGTTCTTC
CASSVRTGVLNEQFF
>TRBJ2-7|-|TRBV2
TGTGCCAGCAGTGAAGATCTAGCCTACGAGCAGTACTTC
CASSEDLAYEQYF
>TRBJ1-1|-|TRBV29-1
TGCAGCGGTGTAGGGAGGACTGAAGCTTTCTTT
CSGVGRTEAFF
>TRBJ1-2|-|TRBV29-1
TGCAGCGTTGGGGTCAGGGTGGGCTACACCTTC
CSVGVRVGYTF
>TRBJ1-4|-|TRBV28
TGTGCCAGCAGTTTCGGGGAAAAACTGTTTTTT
CASSFGEKLFF
>TRBJ1-1|TRBD1|TRBV18
TGTGCCAGCTCACCACAGGGGGCGAACACTGAAGCTTTCTTT
CASSPQGANTEAFF
>TRBJ1-5|-|TRBV2
TGTGCCAGCAGAATACAGGGCCTCAATCAGCCCCAGCATTTT
CASRIQGLNQPQHF
>TRBJ2-7|TRBD1|TRBV2
TGTGCCAGCAGACTAGGGACAGTTTCCTCCTACGAGCAGTACTTC
CASRLGTVSSYEQYF
>TRBJ2-5|-|TRBV5-1
TGCGCCAGCAGAATCGCGGCGGGGATCGAGACCCAGTACTTC
CASRIAAGIETQYF
>TRBJ2-3|TRBD2|TRBV29-1
TGCAGCGCCCTCCGACTAGCGGGAGCGTTGGATACGCAGTATTTT
CSALRLAGALDTQYF
>TRBJ2-1|TRBD2|TRBV28
TGTGCCAGCATAAGAGGGAGGGACTACAATGAGCAGTTCTTC
CASIRGRDYNEQFF
>TRBJ2-5|-|TRBV30
TGTGCCTGGAGTGTACCCACCGGAGGGGTAAGGGCCCAAGAGACCCAGTACTTC
CAWSVPTGGVRAQETQYF